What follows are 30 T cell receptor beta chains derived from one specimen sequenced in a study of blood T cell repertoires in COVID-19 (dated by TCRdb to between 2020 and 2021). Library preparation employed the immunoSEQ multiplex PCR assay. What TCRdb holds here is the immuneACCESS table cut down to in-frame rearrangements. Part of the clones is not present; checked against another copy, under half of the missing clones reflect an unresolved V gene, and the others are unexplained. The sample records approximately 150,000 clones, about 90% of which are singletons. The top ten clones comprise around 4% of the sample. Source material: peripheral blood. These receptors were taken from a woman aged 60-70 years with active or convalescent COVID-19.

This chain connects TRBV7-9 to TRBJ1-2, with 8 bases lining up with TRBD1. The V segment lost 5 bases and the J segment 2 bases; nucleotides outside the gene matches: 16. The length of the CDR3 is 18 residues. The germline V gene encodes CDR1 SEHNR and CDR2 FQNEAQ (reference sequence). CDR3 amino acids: CASSRSGEVRGLNYGYTF. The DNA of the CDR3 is TGTGCCAGCAGCCGTTCCGGTGAAGTCAGGGGGCTAAACTATGGCTACACCTTC.

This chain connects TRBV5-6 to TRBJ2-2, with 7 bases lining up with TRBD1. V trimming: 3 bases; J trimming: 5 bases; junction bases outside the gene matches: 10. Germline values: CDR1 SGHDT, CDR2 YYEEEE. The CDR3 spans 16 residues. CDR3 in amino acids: CASSSGQLRETGELFF. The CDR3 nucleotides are TGTGCCAGCAGCTCGGGACAGTTAAGGGAAACCGGGGAGCTGTTTTTT.

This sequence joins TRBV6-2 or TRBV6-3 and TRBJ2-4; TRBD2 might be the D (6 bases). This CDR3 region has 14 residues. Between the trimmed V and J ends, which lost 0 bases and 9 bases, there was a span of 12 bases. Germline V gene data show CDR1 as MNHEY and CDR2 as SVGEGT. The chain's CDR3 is CASSYSGTEGIQYF. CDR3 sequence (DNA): TGTGCCAGCAGTTACTCTGGGACTGAGGGCATTCAGTACTTC.

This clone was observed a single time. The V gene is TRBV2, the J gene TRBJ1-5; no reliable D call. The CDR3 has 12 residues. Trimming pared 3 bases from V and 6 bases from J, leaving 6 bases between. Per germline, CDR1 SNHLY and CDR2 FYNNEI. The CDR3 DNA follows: TGTGCCAGCAGTGACTCGGGTCAGCCCCAGCATTTT. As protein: CASSDSGQPQHF.

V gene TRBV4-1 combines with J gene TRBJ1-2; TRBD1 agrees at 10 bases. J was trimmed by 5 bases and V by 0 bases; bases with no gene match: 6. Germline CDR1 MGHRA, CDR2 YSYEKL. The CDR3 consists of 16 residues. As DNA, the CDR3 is TGCGCCAGCAGCCAAGAGGGACAGGGGAGAGGATATGGCTACACCTTC. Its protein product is CASSQEGQGRGYGYTF.

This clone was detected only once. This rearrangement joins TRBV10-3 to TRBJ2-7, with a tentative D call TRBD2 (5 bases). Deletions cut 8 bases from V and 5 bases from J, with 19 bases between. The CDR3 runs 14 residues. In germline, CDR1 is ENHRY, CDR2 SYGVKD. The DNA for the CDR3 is TGTGCCATCGCCAAAGGCGGAGCCGGGGACGAGCAGTACTTC. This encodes CAIAKGGAGDEQYF.

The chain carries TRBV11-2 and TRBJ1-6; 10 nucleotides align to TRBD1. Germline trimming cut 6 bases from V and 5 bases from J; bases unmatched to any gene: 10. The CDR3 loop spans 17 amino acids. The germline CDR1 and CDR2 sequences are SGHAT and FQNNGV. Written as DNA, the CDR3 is TGTGCCAGCAGTCGAGTCCTGGACAGGGGGAATAATTCACCCCTCCACTTT. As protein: CASSRVLDRGNNSPLHF. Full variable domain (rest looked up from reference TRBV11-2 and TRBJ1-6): EAGVAQSPRYKIIEKRQSVAFWCNPISGHATLYWYQQILGQGPKLLIQFQNNGVVDDSQLPKDRFSAERLKGVDSTLKIQPAKLEDSAVYLCASSRVLDRGNNSPLHFGNGTRLTVT.

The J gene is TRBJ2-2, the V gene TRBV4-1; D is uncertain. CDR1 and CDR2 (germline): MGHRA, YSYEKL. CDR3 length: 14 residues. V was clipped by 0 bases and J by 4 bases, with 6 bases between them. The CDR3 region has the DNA TGCGCCAGCAGCCAAGATTCTTCCACCGGGGAGCTGTTTTTT. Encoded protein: CASSQDSSTGELFF.

CDR3 nucleotides: TGTGCCAGCAGTAAATTGACAGTTGAAGCTTTCTTT. Encoded protein: CASSKLTVEAFF. This rearrangement joins TRBV27 to TRBJ1-1, with a tentative D call TRBD1 (5 bases). Trimming cost V 5 bases and J 7 bases, with 11 bases left between them. This CDR3 comprises 12 residues. Germline CDR1 MNHEY, CDR2 SMNVEV (reference sequence).

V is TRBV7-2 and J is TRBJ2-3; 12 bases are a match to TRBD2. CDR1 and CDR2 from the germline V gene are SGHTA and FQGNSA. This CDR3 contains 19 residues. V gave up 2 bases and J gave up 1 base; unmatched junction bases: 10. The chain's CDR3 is CASSLQNGLAGWGTDTQYF. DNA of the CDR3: TGTGCCAGCAGCTTACAGAATGGACTAGCGGGGTGGGGCACAGATACGCAGTATTTT.

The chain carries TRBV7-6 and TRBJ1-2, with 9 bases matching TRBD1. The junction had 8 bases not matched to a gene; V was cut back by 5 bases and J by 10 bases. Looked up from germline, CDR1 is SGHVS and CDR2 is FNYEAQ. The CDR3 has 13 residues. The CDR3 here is CASSPDGTGHYTF. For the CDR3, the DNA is TGTGCCAGCAGCCCTGACGGGACAGGGCACTACACCTTC.

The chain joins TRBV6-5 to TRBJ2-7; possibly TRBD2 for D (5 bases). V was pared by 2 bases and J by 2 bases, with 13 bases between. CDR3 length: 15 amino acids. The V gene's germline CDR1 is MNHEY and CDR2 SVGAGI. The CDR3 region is CASSYMLADAYEQYF. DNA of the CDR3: TGTGCCAGCAGTTACATGCTAGCAGATGCCTACGAGCAGTACTTC.

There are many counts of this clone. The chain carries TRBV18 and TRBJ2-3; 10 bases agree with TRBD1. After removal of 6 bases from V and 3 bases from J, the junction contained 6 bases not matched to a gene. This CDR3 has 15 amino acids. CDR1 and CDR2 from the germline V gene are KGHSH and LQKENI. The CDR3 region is CASSSGQGVTDTQYF. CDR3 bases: TGTGCCAGCTCGTCAGGACAGGGGGTTACAGATACGCAGTATTTT.

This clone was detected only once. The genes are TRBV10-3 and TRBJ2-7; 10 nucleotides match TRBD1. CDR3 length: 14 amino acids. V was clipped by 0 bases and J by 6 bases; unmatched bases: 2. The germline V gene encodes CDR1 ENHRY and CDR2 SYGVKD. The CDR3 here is CAISESDRGFEQYF. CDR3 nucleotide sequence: TGTGCCATCAGTGAGTCGGACAGGGGGTTCGAGCAGTACTTC.

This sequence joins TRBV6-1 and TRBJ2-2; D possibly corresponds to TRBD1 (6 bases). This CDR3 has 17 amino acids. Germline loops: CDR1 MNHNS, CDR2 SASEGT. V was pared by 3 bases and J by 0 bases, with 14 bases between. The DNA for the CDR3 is TGTGCCAGCAGTGACCGGACAGTTTTCGCGAACACCGGGGAGCTGTTTTTT. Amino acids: CASSDRTVFANTGELFF.

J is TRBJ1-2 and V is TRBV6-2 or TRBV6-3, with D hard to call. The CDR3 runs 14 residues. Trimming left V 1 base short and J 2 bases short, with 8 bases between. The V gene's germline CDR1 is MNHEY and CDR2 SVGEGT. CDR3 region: CASSYYAENYGYTF. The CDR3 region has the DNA TGTGCCAGCAGTTACTATGCGGAAAACTATGGCTACACCTTC.

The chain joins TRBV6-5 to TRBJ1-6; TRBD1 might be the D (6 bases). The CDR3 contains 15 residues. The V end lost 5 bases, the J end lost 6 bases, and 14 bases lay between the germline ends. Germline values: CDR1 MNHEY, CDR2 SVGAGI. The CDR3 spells CASSRLRGTNSPLHF. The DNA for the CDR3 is TGTGCCAGCAGTAGGCTGAGGGGGACTAATTCACCCCTCCACTTT.

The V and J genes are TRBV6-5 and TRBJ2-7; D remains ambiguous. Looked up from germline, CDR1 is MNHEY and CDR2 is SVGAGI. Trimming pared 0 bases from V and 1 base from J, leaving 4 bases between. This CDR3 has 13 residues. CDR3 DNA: TGTGCCAGCAGTTACTCTACTTCCTACGAGCAGTACTTC. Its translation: CASSYSTSYEQYF.

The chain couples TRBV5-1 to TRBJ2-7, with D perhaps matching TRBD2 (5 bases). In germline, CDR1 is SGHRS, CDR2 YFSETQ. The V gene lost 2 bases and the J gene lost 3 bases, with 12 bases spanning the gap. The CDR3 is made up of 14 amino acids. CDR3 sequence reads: CASSFQDSVYEQYF. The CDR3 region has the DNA TGCGCCAGCAGCTTCCAGGACTCAGTCTACGAGCAGTACTTC.

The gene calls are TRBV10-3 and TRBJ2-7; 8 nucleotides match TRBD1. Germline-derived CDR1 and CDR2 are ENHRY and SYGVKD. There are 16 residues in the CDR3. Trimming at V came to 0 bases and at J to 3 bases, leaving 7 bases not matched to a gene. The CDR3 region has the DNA TGTGCCATCAGTGAGTCGGGGGGCAGGGGGCTCTACGAGCAGTACTTC. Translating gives CAISESGGRGLYEQYF.

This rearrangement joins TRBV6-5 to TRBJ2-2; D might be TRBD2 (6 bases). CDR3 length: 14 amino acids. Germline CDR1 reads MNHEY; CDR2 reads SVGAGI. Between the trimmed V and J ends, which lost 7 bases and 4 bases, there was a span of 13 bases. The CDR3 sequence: CASTARESTGELFF. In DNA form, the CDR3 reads TGTGCCAGCACGGCCCGGGAGTCCACCGGGGAGCTGTTTTTT.

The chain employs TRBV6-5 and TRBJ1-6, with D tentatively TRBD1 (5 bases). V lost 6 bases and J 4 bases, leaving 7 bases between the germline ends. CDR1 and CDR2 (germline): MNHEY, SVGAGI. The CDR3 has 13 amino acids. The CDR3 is CASRKGYNSPLHF. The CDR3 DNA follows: TGTGCCAGCAGAAAGGGGTATAATTCACCCCTCCACTTT.

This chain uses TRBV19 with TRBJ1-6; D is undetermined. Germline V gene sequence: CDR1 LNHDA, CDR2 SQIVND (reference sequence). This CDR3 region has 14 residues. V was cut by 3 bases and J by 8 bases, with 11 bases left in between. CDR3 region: CASSMVRVHSPLHF. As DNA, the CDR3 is TGTGCCAGTAGTATGGTGAGGGTCCATTCACCCCTCCACTTT.

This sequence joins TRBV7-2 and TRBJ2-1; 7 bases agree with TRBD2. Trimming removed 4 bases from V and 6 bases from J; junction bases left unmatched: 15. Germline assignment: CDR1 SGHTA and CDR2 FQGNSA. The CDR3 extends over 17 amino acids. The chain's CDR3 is CASSSRRTRGATNEQFF. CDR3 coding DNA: TGTGCCAGCAGCTCGAGGAGGACTAGAGGGGCTACCAATGAGCAGTTCTTC.

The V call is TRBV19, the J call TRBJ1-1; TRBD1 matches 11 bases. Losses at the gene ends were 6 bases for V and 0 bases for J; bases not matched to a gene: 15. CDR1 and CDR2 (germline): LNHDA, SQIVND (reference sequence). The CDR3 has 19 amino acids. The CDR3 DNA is TGTGCCAGTAGCCCAGAGGACAGGGGGCGGATCGGCATGAACACTGAAGCTTTCTTT. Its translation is CASSPEDRGRIGMNTEAFF.

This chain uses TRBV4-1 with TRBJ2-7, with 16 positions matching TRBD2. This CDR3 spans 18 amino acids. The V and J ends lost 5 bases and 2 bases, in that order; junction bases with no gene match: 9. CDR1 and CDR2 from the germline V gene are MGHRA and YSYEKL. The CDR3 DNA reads TGCGCCAGCAGCTTTTCCTCCGGGACTAGCGGGGGGGCCTACGAGCAGTACTTC. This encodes CASSFSSGTSGGAYEQYF.

Written as DNA, the CDR3 is TGTGCCAGCAGCTTGGGCGCTATAGGGGCCAACGTCCTGACTTTC. It codes for CASSLGAIGANVLTF. The chain recombines TRBV5-6 with TRBJ2-6, with unresolved D. Germline CDR1 SGHDT, CDR2 YYEEEE. CDR3 size: 15 residues. V was clipped by 0 bases and J by 4 bases, with 8 bases between them. Combining the CDR3 with reference TRBV5-6 and TRBJ2-6 gives the whole variable domain DAGVTQSPTHLIKTRGQQVTLRCSPKSGHDTVSWYQQALGQGPQFIFQYYEEEERQRGNFPDRFSGHQFPNYSSELNVNALLLGDSALYLCASSLGAIGANVLTFGAGSRLTVL.

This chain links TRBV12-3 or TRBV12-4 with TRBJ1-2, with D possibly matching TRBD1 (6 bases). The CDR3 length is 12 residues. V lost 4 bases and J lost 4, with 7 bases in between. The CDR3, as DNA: TGTGCCAGCAGTTCGGACAGCTATGGCTACACCTTC. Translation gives CASSSDSYGYTF.

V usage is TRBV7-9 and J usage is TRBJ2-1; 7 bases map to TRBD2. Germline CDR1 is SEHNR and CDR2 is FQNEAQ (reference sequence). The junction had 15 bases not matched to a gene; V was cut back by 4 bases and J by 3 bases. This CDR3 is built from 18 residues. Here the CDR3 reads CASSSFQRGLTLYNEQFF. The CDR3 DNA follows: TGTGCCAGCAGCTCGTTTCAGCGGGGCCTAACCCTCTACAATGAGCAGTTCTTC.

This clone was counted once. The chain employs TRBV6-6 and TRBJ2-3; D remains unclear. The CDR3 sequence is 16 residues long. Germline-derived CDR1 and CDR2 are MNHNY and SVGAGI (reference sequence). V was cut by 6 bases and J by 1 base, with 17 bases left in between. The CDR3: CASRPISGHGTDTQYF. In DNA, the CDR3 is TGTGCCAGCAGACCAATATCGGGTCACGGCACAGATACGCAGTATTTT.